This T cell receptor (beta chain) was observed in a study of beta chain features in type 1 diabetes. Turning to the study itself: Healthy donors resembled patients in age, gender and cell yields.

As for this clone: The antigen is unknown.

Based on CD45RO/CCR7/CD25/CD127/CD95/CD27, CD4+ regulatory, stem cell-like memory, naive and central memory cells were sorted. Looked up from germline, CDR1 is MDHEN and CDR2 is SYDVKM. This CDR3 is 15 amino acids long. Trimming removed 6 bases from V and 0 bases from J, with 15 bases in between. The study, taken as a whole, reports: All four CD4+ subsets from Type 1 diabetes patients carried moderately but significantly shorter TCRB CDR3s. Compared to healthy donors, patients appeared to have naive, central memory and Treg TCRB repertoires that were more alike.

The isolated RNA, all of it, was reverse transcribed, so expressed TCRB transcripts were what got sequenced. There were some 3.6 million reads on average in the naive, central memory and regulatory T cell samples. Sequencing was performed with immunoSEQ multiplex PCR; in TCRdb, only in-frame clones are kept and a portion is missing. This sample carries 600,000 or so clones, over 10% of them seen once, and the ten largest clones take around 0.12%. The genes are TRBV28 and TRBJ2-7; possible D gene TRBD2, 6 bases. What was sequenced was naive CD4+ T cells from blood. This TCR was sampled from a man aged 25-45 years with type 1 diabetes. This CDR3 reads CASSSRGTRSYEQYF. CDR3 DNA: TGTGCCAGCAGCTCCCGGGGGACCCGCTCCTACGAGCAGTACTTC.